The next 14 T cell receptor beta chains were all read from a single sample in a study of a mutant IDH1 vaccine in newly diagnosed glioma. Documented time point: week 5, during vaccination. Each dose delivered 300 ug of mutant IDH1 20-mer peptide subcutaneously with imiquimod. The repertoire was sequenced with immunoSEQ multiplex PCR; TCRdb's copy has only in-frame clones and lacks some. The data contain around 42,000 clones, approximately 85% of them seen just once; the ten biggest clones take up around 1.8%. These receptors lack a known antigen. Sequencing was performed on PBMCs, taken from a glioma patient whose treatment included an IDH1 peptide vaccine. The receptors stem from a middle-aged man with glioma.

The chain is built from TRBV27 and TRBJ2-7; D perhaps matches TRBD2 (6 bases). The V and J ends lost 1 base and 2 bases respectively, with 21 bases between them. The germline V gene has CDR1 MNHEY and CDR2 SMNVEV (reference sequence). The CDR3 loop spans 18 amino acids. CDR3 protein: CASSLFGPGIADTYEQYF. Written as DNA, the CDR3 is TGTGCCAGCAGTTTATTTGGACCCGGAATAGCGGATACCTACGAGCAGTACTTC.

This clone was seen just once. This chain uses TRBV18 with TRBJ2-5; 12 positions match TRBD2. Germline-derived CDR1 and CDR2 are KGHSH and LQKENI. The trim removed 5 bases at V and 5 bases at J, leaving 6 bases unmatched. This CDR3 region has 15 residues. Here the CDR3 reads CASSTRTSGTETQYF. In nucleotides, the CDR3 is TGTGCCAGCTCAACGCGGACTAGCGGGACCGAGACCCAGTACTTC.

The chain uses TRBV30 and TRBJ2-5; D call uncertain. V gave up 0 bases and J gave up 2 bases, with 16 bases separating them. This CDR3 is 16 amino acids long. The germline gives CDR1 GTSNPN, CDR2 SVGIG (reference sequence). The CDR3 nucleotides are TGTGCCTGGAGTGTACTTATCCGCCGCTTTCAAGAGACCCAGTACTTC. The encoded protein is CAWSVLIRRFQETQYF.

This chain uses TRBV2 with TRBJ1-2; D call uncertain. Deletions cut 4 bases from V and 5 bases from J, with 11 bases between. The CDR3 totals 13 residues. Germline values: CDR1 SNHLY, CDR2 FYNNEI. CDR3 DNA: TGTGCCAGCAGTGGGGGAGGCCGTTATGGCTACACCTTC. Its protein product is CASSGGGRYGYTF.

The V and J genes are TRBV6-4 and TRBJ2-3; TRBD2 aligns across 7 bases. With V trimmed by 0 bases and J by 5 bases, 5 bases remained unmatched. This CDR3 is 15 amino acids long. Looked up from germline, CDR1 is MRHNA and CDR2 is SNTAGT. The CDR3 bases are TGTGCCAGCAGTGACTCAGGACTAGAAGGAGATACGCAGTATTTT. This encodes CASSDSGLEGDTQYF.

The rearrangement links TRBV4-2 to TRBJ1-2; tentatively, D is TRBD1 (5 bases). Per the germline V gene, CDR1 is LGHNA and CDR2 is YNFKEQ. The CDR3 totals 15 residues. V was cut by 5 bases and J by 7 bases, with 20 bases left in between. CDR3 amino acids: CASSGDRGRFSGYTF. CDR3 in DNA: TGTGCCAGCAGCGGGGATCGGGGCCGCTTTAGTGGCTACACCTTC.

The rearrangement uses TRBV4-3 and TRBJ2-1, with TRBD2 matching 8 bases. The germline CDR1 and CDR2 sequences are LGHNA and YSLEER. Unmatched junction bases numbered 17, after V lost 0 bases and J lost 7 bases. There are 19 residues in the CDR3. In nucleotides, the CDR3 is TGCGCCAGCAGCCAAGAACAGGATTACGGGGCGACTAGCGCAAATGAGCAGTTCTTC. It codes for CASSQEQDYGATSANEQFF.

The chain joins TRBV2 to TRBJ2-5, with 8 bases that match TRBD2. This CDR3 contains 17 residues. V shed 0 bases, J shed 2 bases, and the junction held 8 bases outside the gene matches. Germline lookup yields CDR1 SNHLY and CDR2 FYNNEI. DNA for the CDR3: TGTGCCAGCAGTGAAGCCACGGGACTAGGTGGGCAAGAGACCCAGTACTTC. Protein sequence: CASSEATGLGGQETQYF. The full variable domain, its missing parts supplied by reference TRBV2 and TRBJ2-5, is EPEVTQTPSHQVTQMGQEVILRCVPISNHLYFYWYRQILGQKVEFLVSFYNNEISEKSEIFDDQFSVERPDGSNFTLKIRSTKLEDSAMYFCASSEATGLGGQETQYFGPGTRLLVL.

The chain combines TRBV5-1 with TRBJ1-4, with TRBD1 as a possible D gene (5 bases). The CDR3 is 16 residues long. CDR1 is SGHRS and CDR2 is YFSETQ in the germline V gene. The V end was cut by 3 bases, the J end by 6 bases, with 18 bases between. CDR3 in amino acids: CASSSGRGGGDEKLFF. The CDR3 DNA is TGCGCCAGCAGCTCCGGCCGGGGGGGAGGCGATGAAAAACTGTTTTTT. The whole variable domain, filled in from reference TRBV5-1 and TRBJ1-4, reads KAGVTQTPRYLIKTRGQQVTLSCSPISGHRSVSWYQQTPGQGLQFLFEYFSETQRNKGNFPGRFSGRQFSNSRSEMNVSTLELGDSALYLCASSSGRGGGDEKLFFGSGTQLSVL.

The chain joins TRBV5-1 to TRBJ2-2; 8 bases align to TRBD2. The ends lost 6 bases at V and 0 bases at J; junction bases unmatched: 4. There are 15 residues in the CDR3. Germline CDR1 and CDR2: SGHRS and YFSETQ. CDR3 sequence (DNA): TGCGCCAGCACACTAGCGGCAACGAACACCGGGGAGCTGTTTTTT. Translating it yields CASTLAATNTGELFF.

This clone was counted only a few times. The chain has TRBV11-2 and TRBJ1-5, with D unclear. V lost 1 base, J lost 5 bases, and 6 bases lay in between. This CDR3 has 13 residues. Germline CDR1 reads SGHAT; CDR2 reads FQNNGV. CDR3 in DNA: TGTGCCAGCAGCTTAGTCTCAGATCAGCCCCAGCATTTT. Translated: CASSLVSDQPQHF.

The chain joins TRBV9 to TRBJ1-1; TRBD1 might be the D (6 bases). Germline CDR1 and CDR2: SGDLS and YYNGEE. This CDR3 is 14 amino acids long. V was cut by 2 bases and J by 1 base, with 9 bases left in between. The CDR3 sequence: CASSVSRGNTEAFF. CDR3 bases: TGTGCCAGCAGCGTCTCCAGGGGGAACACTGAAGCTTTCTTT.

The V gene is TRBV27, the J gene TRBJ2-7; 9 nucleotides match TRBD1. Germline values: CDR1 MNHEY, CDR2 SMNVEV (reference sequence). This CDR3 is built from 14 residues. V dropped 3 bases and J dropped 4; count of bases not matched to a gene: 4. The CDR3 DNA reads as TGTGCCAGCAGTTTTTCGACAGGGGGATACGAGCAGTACTTC. Protein: CASSFSTGGYEQYF.

The rearrangement links TRBV14 to TRBJ1-2, with D possibly matching TRBD1 (6 bases). The CDR3 sequence is 16 residues long. V was cut by 0 bases and J by 8 bases, with 19 bases left in between. Looked up from germline, CDR1 is SGHDN and CDR2 is FVKESK. CDR3: CASSQDRRGFLRGYTF. The CDR3 DNA follows: TGTGCCAGCAGCCAAGATCGTAGGGGGTTCCTTCGGGGCTACACCTTC.